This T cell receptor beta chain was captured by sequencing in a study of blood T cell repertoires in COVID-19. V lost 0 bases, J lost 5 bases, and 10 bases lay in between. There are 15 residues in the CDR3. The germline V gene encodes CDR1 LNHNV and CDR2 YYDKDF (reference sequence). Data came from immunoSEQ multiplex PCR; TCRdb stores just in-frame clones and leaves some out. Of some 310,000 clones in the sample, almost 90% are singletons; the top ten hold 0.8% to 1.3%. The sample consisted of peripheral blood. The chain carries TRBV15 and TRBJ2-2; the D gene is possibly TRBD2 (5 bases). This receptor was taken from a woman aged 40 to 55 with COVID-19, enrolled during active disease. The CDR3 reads CATSRERVGTGELFF. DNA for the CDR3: TGTGCCACCAGCAGAGAGAGGGTGGGGACCGGGGAGCTGTTTTTT.